Here is one TCR beta chain with its context. The data belong to a study of blood T cell repertoires in COVID-19. Overall study context: Sources were T cells, B-cell-depleted T cells, or PBMCs; the material itself was cDNA or gDNA.

The germline gives CDR1 LNHNV, CDR2 YYDKDF (reference sequence). This CDR3 is 16 amino acids long. Between the trimmed V and J ends, which lost 3 bases and 0 bases, there was a span of 15 bases. In the study's own analysis: Amplification with reference gene primers provided the estimates of nucleated cell counts. Assay used: immunoSEQ multiplex PCR; TCRdb lists only in-frame clones, some missing. V, J and clone size derive from that table, while D and trimming were established from the DNA sequence. The sample yields about 170,000 clones, about 88% seen once. The sequence derives from a man aged 50-60 years who had recovered from COVID-19. The sample consisted of peripheral blood. The J gene is TRBJ2-7, the V gene TRBV15; possibly TRBD2 for D (6 bases). CDR3 nucleotide sequence: TGTGCCACCAGCAGGGGGGGAGTTAGCTCCTCCTACGAGCAGTACTTC. Its translation: CATSRGGVSSSYEQYF.